This passage covers 23 T cell receptor beta chains from one sample sequenced in a study of blood T cell repertoires in COVID-19. The table came from immunoSEQ multiplex PCR; TCRdb's copy has only in-frame clones and leaves some out. The repertoire includes over 130,000 clones, around 88% of them detected once, and 25% to 30% sits in the top ten. Material: peripheral blood. All receptors come from a human donor in a cohort sampled during active COVID-19.

This sequence joins TRBV4-3 and TRBJ2-3; TRBD2 matches 11 bases. The CDR3 is made up of 16 amino acids. V shed 1 base, J shed 6 bases, and the junction held 6 bases outside the gene matches. Per the germline V gene, CDR1 is LGHNA and CDR2 is YSLEER. CDR3 in amino acids: CASSQGLAGTGDTQYF. The CDR3 DNA reads as TGCGCCAGCAGCCAAGGACTAGCGGGGACGGGGGATACGCAGTATTTT.

The chain couples TRBV5-6 to TRBJ1-5, with unresolved D. The CDR3 runs 14 residues. Per the germline V gene, CDR1 is SGHDT and CDR2 is YYEEEE. V lost 4 bases, J lost 2 bases, and 10 bases lay in between. This CDR3 reads CASSTLRGNQPQHF. In DNA, the CDR3 is TGTGCCAGCAGCACCCTACGGGGCAATCAGCCCCAGCATTTT.

The table lists this clone with a count of one. The chain carries TRBV25-1 and TRBJ1-2; D is ambiguous. Germline loops: CDR1 MGHDK, CDR2 SYGVNS. This CDR3 contains 12 residues. Deletions cut 0 bases from V and 8 bases from J, with 7 bases between. The CDR3 DNA reads TGTGCCAGCAGTGAATACCGTTCCGGCTACACCTTC. This translates into CASSEYRSGYTF.

This sequence joins TRBV4-3 and TRBJ2-2; D is possibly TRBD1 (6 bases). The V gene lost 6 bases and the J gene lost 1 base, with 12 bases spanning the gap. Germline V CDR1 and CDR2: LGHNA, YSLEER. This CDR3 is 15 amino acids long. For the CDR3, the DNA is TGCGCCAGCAGTAACGACAGGTTGAACACCGGGGAGCTGTTTTTT. Protein product: CASSNDRLNTGELFF.

V gene TRBV7-8 combines with J gene TRBJ2-5, with 7 nucleotides matching TRBD1. The length of the CDR3 is 18 residues. Germline lookup yields CDR1 SGHVS and CDR2 FQNEAQ. Trimming removed 4 bases from V and 2 bases from J; junction bases left unmatched: 16. The CDR3 region is CASSSDRAVTANQETQYF. The CDR3 DNA is TGTGCCAGCAGCTCTGACAGGGCCGTTACAGCGAATCAAGAGACCCAGTACTTC.

The chain carries TRBV6-1 and TRBJ2-5, with D unresolved. V was pared by 1 base and J by 2 bases, with 8 bases between. Germline lookup yields CDR1 MNHNS and CDR2 SASEGT. The CDR3 totals 14 residues. The CDR3 DNA reads as TGTGCCAGCAGTGAAGAAGGCAGGCAAGAGACCCAGTACTTC. Translated, it gives CASSEEGRQETQYF.

In DNA form, the CDR3 reads TGTGCCCGCCCAGGACAGGGGAAGCCCCAACACCAGCATTTT. It specifies CARPGQGKPQHQHF. The chain carries TRBV21-1 and TRBJ1-5; whether TRBD1, the table's D call, matches the DNA was not checked. TRBV21-1 counts as a pseudogene. The length of the CDR3 is 14 residues.

This clone appeared once. The chain is built from TRBV19 and TRBJ1-2; TRBD1 matches 8 bases. Unmatched junction bases numbered 10, after V lost 6 bases and J lost 4 bases. This CDR3 is 15 amino acids long. The germline V gene encodes CDR1 LNHDA and CDR2 SQIVND (reference sequence). Here the CDR3 reads CASSLPSTGGYGYTF. The CDR3 DNA sequence: TGTGCCAGTAGCCTCCCCTCAACAGGGGGCTATGGCTACACCTTC.

In DNA, the CDR3 is TGCAGCGCCCAGAGACTAGCGGGGGGCCAAGAGACCCAGTACTTC. Translated: CSAQRLAGGQETQYF. V and J are TRBV29-1 and TRBJ2-5; 13 bases fit TRBD2. The germline V gene encodes CDR1 SQVTM and CDR2 ANQGSEA. The CDR3 loop spans 15 amino acids. V was pared by 7 bases and J by 1 base, with 6 bases of the junction left unmatched.

The chain joins TRBV19 to TRBJ1-3; 7 nucleotides align to TRBD1. This CDR3 region has 16 residues. The J segment lost 0 bases and the V segment lost 5 bases, leaving 7 bases of the junction unmatched. Per germline, CDR1 LNHDA and CDR2 SQIVND (reference sequence). CDR3 amino acids: CASSVTGTVSGNTIYF. CDR3 nucleotides: TGTGCCAGTAGTGTGACCGGGACAGTCTCTGGAAACACCATATATTTT.

This clone was recorded once. The chain joins TRBV7-3 to TRBJ2-3, with D tentatively TRBD1 (6 bases). Trimming took off 4 bases at V and 0 bases at J, with 14 bases between the two ends. This CDR3 contains 16 residues. Germline CDR1 is SGHTA and CDR2 is FQGTGA. CDR3 region: CASSSRQAHSTDTQYF. The DNA of the CDR3 is TGTGCCAGCAGCTCACGACAGGCTCATAGCACAGATACGCAGTATTTT.

The genes are TRBV3-1 (or the pseudogene TRBV3-2) and TRBJ1-2, with 7 bases aligning to TRBD1. V lost 5 bases, J lost 8 bases, and 8 bases stayed unmatched. The V gene's germline CDR1 is LGHDT and CDR2 YNNKEL (reference sequence). This CDR3 is 13 amino acids long. CDR3 sequence: CASSGRQGRGYTF. The DNA for the CDR3 is TGTGCCAGCAGCGGACGACAGGGACGAGGCTACACCTTC.

V gene TRBV5-1 combines with J gene TRBJ2-3; no firm D call. CDR3 length: 12 residues. Trimming took 4 bases from V and 4 from J, leaving 7 bases between them. CDR1 SGHRS and CDR2 YFSETQ come from the germline V gene. The chain's CDR3 is CASSAVADTQYF. The CDR3 coding sequence is TGCGCCAGCAGCGCGGTTGCAGATACGCAGTATTTT.

The V gene is TRBV18, the J gene TRBJ2-1; D gene ambiguous. The CDR3 is made up of 16 amino acids. Germline values: CDR1 KGHSH, CDR2 LQKENI. V was trimmed by 0 bases and J by 5 bases, leaving 14 bases between them. CDR3 protein: CASSPPYVSRNNEQFF. The CDR3 bases are TGTGCCAGCTCACCACCATACGTATCGAGGAACAATGAGCAGTTCTTC.

V and J are TRBV3-1 (or the pseudogene TRBV3-2) and TRBJ1-6; 9 nucleotides match TRBD1. The CDR3 is 16 amino acids. Per the germline V gene, CDR1 is LGHDT and CDR2 is YNNKEL (reference sequence). V lost 1 base to trimming and J lost 9 bases; unmatched junction nucleotides: 7. The CDR3 region is CASSQVGTGTSSPLHF. The CDR3 coding sequence is TGTGCCAGCAGCCAAGTGGGGACAGGGACGAGTTCACCCCTCCACTTT.

This clone was counted a few times. V gene TRBV24-1 combines with J gene TRBJ1-5, with a weak D call TRBD1 (6 bases). The germline V gene encodes CDR1 KGHDR and CDR2 SFDVKD. V lost 4 bases and J 3 bases, leaving 9 bases between the germline ends. The CDR3 covers 14 residues. The CDR3 sequence is CATSDNRANQPQHF. Here the CDR3 DNA reads TGTGCCACCAGTGACAACAGGGCCAATCAGCCCCAGCATTTT.

CDR3 nucleotide sequence: TGTGCCAGCAGCCAAGGCAGGGGGCGCGGGGACACTGAAGCTTTCTTT. Amino acid sequence: CASSQGRGRGDTEAFF. The gene calls are TRBV14 and TRBJ1-1; TRBD1 agrees at 8 bases. Germline values: CDR1 SGHDN, CDR2 FVKESK. With V trimmed by 1 base and J by 3 bases, 7 bases remained unmatched. The CDR3 consists of 16 residues.

The chain employs TRBV6-6 and TRBJ1-5; maybe TRBD1 (6 bases). The CDR3 has 14 amino acids. The V end lost 2 bases, the J end lost 9 bases, and 14 bases lay between the germline ends. Germline V lookup: CDR1 MNHNY, CDR2 SVGAGI (reference sequence). In DNA form, the CDR3 reads TGTGCCAGCAGTTACGCCACGGCACAGGGGCCCCAGCATTTT. Translation gives CASSYATAQGPQHF.

The J gene is TRBJ2-2, the V gene TRBV5-4; D is unresolved. Trimming pared 4 bases from V and 6 bases from J, leaving 7 bases between. The CDR3 contains 12 residues. From germline, CDR1 is SGHNT and CDR2 YYREEE (reference sequence). The CDR3: CASSLVAGELFF. The CDR3 DNA reads as TGTGCCAGCAGCCTAGTGGCCGGGGAGCTGTTTTTT.

The J gene is TRBJ2-4, the V gene TRBV4-3; D gene ambiguous. V lost 0 bases to trimming and J lost 1 base, with 13 bases between them. Germline values: CDR1 LGHNA, CDR2 YSLEER. The CDR3 totals 17 residues. The CDR3 loop is CASSQDSAYFAKNIQYF. CDR3 in DNA: TGCGCCAGCAGCCAAGATTCCGCCTATTTCGCCAAAAACATTCAGTACTTC.

This clone was detected only once. V gene TRBV9 combines with J gene TRBJ2-5; 7 positions match TRBD1. Germline CDR1 is SGDLS and CDR2 is YYNGEE. J was trimmed by 3 bases and V by 4 bases; bases with no gene match: 6. This CDR3 has 14 residues. For the CDR3, the DNA is TGTGCCAGCAGCATGACAGGGTTGGAAGAGACCCAGTACTTC. Its translation is CASSMTGLEETQYF. The complete variable domain, with remaining parts taken from reference TRBV9 and TRBJ2-5, reads DSGVTQTPKHLITATGQRVTLRCSPRSGDLSVYWYQQSLDQGLQFLIQYYNGEERAKGNILERFSAQQFPDLHSELNLSSLELGDSALYFCASSMTGLEETQYFGPGTRLLVL.

V is TRBV7-9 and J is TRBJ1-1; the D is unclear. This CDR3 has 12 residues. From germline, CDR1 is SEHNR and CDR2 FQNEAQ (reference sequence). Trimming cost V 1 base and J 7 bases, with 7 bases left between them. The DNA for the CDR3 is TGTGCCAGCAGCTTAGGGAGGAGTGAAGCTTTCTTT. Its translation is CASSLGRSEAFF.

This clone was counted only a few times. This chain links TRBV10-3 with TRBJ2-7; 7 nucleotides match TRBD1. The junction had 7 bases not matched to a gene; V was cut back by 3 bases and J by 5 bases. Germline CDR1 is ENHRY and CDR2 is SYGVKD. The CDR3 has 14 residues. This CDR3 is CAISERGLLDEQYF. CDR3 nucleotides: TGTGCCATCAGTGAAAGGGGGCTATTGGACGAGCAGTACTTC.